The present T cell receptor (beta chain) was sequenced within a study of molecular identifiers for immune sequencing clone quantification. Overall study: Within a replicate experiment, RNA obtained from either about 20,000 or 100,000 naive CD8 cells was divided into five aliquots, and four of those aliquots were then sequenced. Study-level results: Over 98% of effector molecules, but under 1% in naive cells, were held by clones with more than 20 RNA copies.

Naive CD8 sequencing libraries were generated from about 21,000 to 970,000 sorted cells, with 10%, 30% or 50% RNA as input. The authors sorted naive CD8 T cells as CD8+CD4-CCR7+CD45RA+. Looked up from germline, CDR1 is MNHNY and CDR2 is SVGAGI (reference sequence). CDR3 length equals 14 residues. V trimming: 11 bases; J trimming: 6 bases; junction bases outside the gene matches: 7. TCRdb passed the PCR reads through MiXCR, listing each CDR3 protein once. The sample has hundreds of thousands of distinct CDR3 sequences, roughly 23% seen once. About this clonotype itself: Its antigen is currently unknown.

This TCR derives from a human donor in good health. Some libraries in this study had Jurkat cell RNA spiked in. Material: naive CD8+ T cells from blood, with Jurkat cell RNA spiked in. Subset given: FACS-sorted CD8+CD4-CCR7+CD45RA+ naive T cells. The V gene is TRBV6-6, the J gene TRBJ2-2, with TRBD1 matching over 12 bases. The DNA for the CDR3 is TGTGCCGGAACCGGGACAGGGGGCTCCGGGGAGCTGTTTTTT. It is translated as CAGTGTGGSGELFF.